The 10 T cell receptor beta chains given below trace back to one sample, sequenced in a study of blood T cell repertoires in COVID-19. TCRdb keeps only in-frame clones here, not all; method: immunoSEQ multiplex PCR. In the table there are around 67,000 clones, around 80% of which are singletons. The sample was peripheral blood. These receptors all come from a man aged 50-60 years with active COVID-19.

The genes are TRBV18 and TRBJ2-3; unclear D gene. Deletions cut 2 bases from V and 1 base from J, with 16 bases between. Germline values: CDR1 KGHSH, CDR2 LQKENI. The CDR3 contains 17 residues. The CDR3 coding sequence is TGTGCCAGCTCACCATTGACGTCTCACGAGGGCACAGATACGCAGTATTTT. This translates into CASSPLTSHEGTDTQYF.

V and J are TRBV15 and TRBJ1-4; 8 bases fit TRBD1. CDR1 is LNHNV and CDR2 is YYDKDF in the germline V gene (reference sequence). The CDR3 extends over 16 amino acids. V trimming: 0 bases; J trimming: 8 bases; junction bases outside the gene matches: 8. CDR3 nucleotide sequence: TGTGCCACCAGCAGAGATCGTGGACAGGGTTTCGAAAAACTGTTTTTT. This codes for CATSRDRGQGFEKLFF.

The gene calls are TRBV7-8 and TRBJ2-1, with 8 bases fitting TRBD1. The CDR3 has 15 residues. The J segment lost 1 base and the V segment lost 2 bases, leaving 1 base of the junction unmatched. The germline V gene has CDR1 SGHVS and CDR2 FQNEAQ. This chain's CDR3 is CASSLRQGSYNEQFF. The CDR3 DNA reads as TGTGCCAGCAGCTTAAGACAGGGGTCCTACAATGAGCAGTTCTTC.

The chain recombines TRBV3-1 (or the pseudogene TRBV3-2) with TRBJ1-5; D unresolved. Germline CDR1 reads LGHDT; CDR2 reads YNNKEL (reference sequence). Trimming shortened V by 1 base and J by 6 bases, and 7 bases separated the two germline ends. The CDR3 consists of 13 residues. CDR3 nucleotide sequence: TGTGCCAGCAGCCAAGGCAGACTTCAGCCCCAGCATTTT. Residues: CASSQGRLQPQHF.

J is TRBJ1-6 and V is TRBV11-1; D call uncertain. The CDR3 has 13 amino acids. From germline, CDR1 is SGHAT and CDR2 FQDESV (reference sequence). V was cut by 3 bases and J by 7 bases, with 7 bases left in between. The CDR3 region has the DNA TGTGCCAGCAGCTTCCCGGGGAATTCACCCCTCCACTTT. This translates into CASSFPGNSPLHF.

The gene calls are TRBV5-1 and TRBJ1-1; tentatively, D is TRBD1 (6 bases). V was shortened by 0 bases and J by 3 bases, with 15 bases between the two germline ends. From germline, CDR1 is SGHRS and CDR2 YFSETQ. The CDR3 totals 16 residues. The CDR3 protein is CASSLAQGRFHTEAFF. The CDR3, as DNA: TGCGCCAGCAGCTTGGCACAGGGCAGGTTTCACACTGAAGCTTTCTTT.

In its sample, this clone was seen once. This chain uses TRBV18 with TRBJ1-1; D not resolved. Germline assignment: CDR1 KGHSH and CDR2 LQKENI. The CDR3 runs 14 residues. The V gene lost 6 bases and the J gene lost 0 bases, with 11 bases spanning the gap. This chain's CDR3 is CASSKHELNTEAFF. As DNA, the CDR3 is TGTGCCAGCTCCAAACACGAACTGAACACTGAAGCTTTCTTT.

This chain links TRBV29-1 with TRBJ1-1; D is ambiguous. Trimming stripped 0 bases from V and 3 bases from J, with 8 bases between. The CDR3 is made up of 13 amino acids. Germline V gene lookup returns CDR1 SQVTM and CDR2 ANQGSEA. CDR3 nucleotide sequence: TGCAGCGTTGAAGATACGGGATACACTGAAGCTTTCTTT. It encodes CSVEDTGYTEAFF.

The chain links TRBV6-5 to TRBJ2-1, with TRBD2 identical over 9 bases. This CDR3 contains 13 residues. The junction had 7 bases not matched to a gene; V was cut back by 7 bases and J by 9 bases. Per germline, CDR1 MNHEY and CDR2 SVGAGI. CDR3 sequence (DNA): TGTGCCAGCACCATACTAGCGGGCGCTGAGCAGTTCTTC. Translation gives CASTILAGAEQFF.

The J gene is TRBJ2-3, the V gene TRBV19, with 10 bases aligning to TRBD2. CDR1 and CDR2 (germline): LNHDA, SQIVND (reference sequence). CDR3 length: 19 amino acids. Trimming at V came to 5 bases and at J to 2 bases, leaving 16 bases not matched to a gene. The CDR3 protein is CASSSQGGGLADDTDTQYF. DNA for the CDR3: TGTGCCAGTAGTTCACAGGGGGGAGGACTAGCGGATGACACAGATACGCAGTATTTT.